The 15 T cell receptor beta chains in this list originate from one sample, sequenced in a study of shared clonotypes between healthy human individuals. Profiling relied on immunoSEQ multiplex PCR, and the TCRdb table lists in-frame clones only, not all of them. The data show millions of clones, around nine tenths seen once. Sequencing used naive CD4+ T cells sorted from blood. The subset: CD45RA+ positively selected. The receptors were gathered from a man younger than 35 in good health.

This clone was counted a few times. The CDR3 is CASSDYRDTGELFF. In nucleotides, the CDR3 is TGTGCCAGCAGCGATTACAGGGACACCGGGGAGCTGTTTTTT. This chain joins TRBV9 and TRBJ2-2, with TRBD1 as a possible D gene (6 bases). Germline V gene data show CDR1 as SGDLS and CDR2 as YYNGEE. Trimming took 3 bases from V and 3 from J, leaving 9 bases between them. The CDR3 covers 14 residues.

The chain links TRBV28 to TRBJ1-1; D is unclear. The CDR3 runs to 11 residues. The germline V and J ends were trimmed by 9 bases and 3 bases, with 8 bases remaining between them. From germline, CDR1 is MDHEN and CDR2 SYDVKM. In DNA form, the CDR3 reads TGTGCCAGTTACCAACACACTGAAGCTTTCTTT. Protein: CASYQHTEAFF.

The rearrangement uses TRBV7-2 and TRBJ2-5, with 8 bases identical to TRBD2. The CDR3 is 18 amino acids. With 5 bases clipped from V and 2 bases from J, the junction kept 16 bases outside the gene matches. CDR1 is SGHTA and CDR2 is FQGNSA in the germline V gene. CDR3 residues: CASSRRVAGPGRQETQYF. For the CDR3, the DNA is TGTGCCAGCAGCCGTCGGGTAGCGGGGCCCGGGAGGCAAGAGACCCAGTACTTC.

The V and J genes are TRBV10-3 and TRBJ2-5, with no clear D. Trimming removed 0 bases from V and 1 base from J, with 9 bases in between. CDR1 and CDR2 (germline): ENHRY, SYGVKD. This CDR3 is built from 15 residues. Here the CDR3 DNA reads TGTGCCATCAGTGAGTCGCGGCGGCCCCAAGAGACCCAGTACTTC. It is translated as CAISESRRPQETQYF.

The chain carries TRBV6-1 and TRBJ2-7; the D is unclear. The CDR3 totals 11 residues. In germline, CDR1 is MNHNS, CDR2 SASEGT. Trimming cost V 3 bases and J 12 bases, with 12 bases left between them. CDR3 sequence: CASSDTLVLYF. The CDR3 DNA reads as TGTGCCAGCAGTGATACATTAGTTCTGTACTTC.

This clone was seen a single time. Other DNA sequences from this sample encode an identical CDR3 as well. This sequence joins TRBV2 and TRBJ1-1, with D hard to call. Per germline, CDR1 SNHLY and CDR2 FYNNEI. The length of the CDR3 is 13 residues. V lost 4 bases, J lost 2 bases, and 8 bases lay in between. The CDR3 spells CASSGDGNTEAFF. For the CDR3, the DNA is TGTGCCAGCAGTGGCGACGGTAACACTGAAGCTTTCTTT.

Notes on this clone: Other DNA variants within this sample encode the same CDR3. The chain combines TRBV5-4 with TRBJ2-1; 8 bases agree with TRBD2. J gave up 4 bases and V 0 bases, and 3 bases lay outside the gene matches. From germline, CDR1 is SGHNT and CDR2 YYREEE (reference sequence). This CDR3 has 15 residues. The CDR3 is CASSLASGSYNEQFF. The CDR3 nucleotides are TGTGCCAGCAGCTTGGCAAGCGGGAGTTACAATGAGCAGTTCTTC.

The J gene is TRBJ2-1, the V gene TRBV2; no reliable D call. The germline gives CDR1 SNHLY, CDR2 FYNNEI. V lost 8 bases, J lost 1 base, and 12 bases lay in between. The CDR3 covers 14 residues. CDR3 sequence reads: CASDTLDSYNEQFF. CDR3 in DNA: TGTGCCAGCGATACCCTAGATTCCTACAATGAGCAGTTCTTC.

The chain has TRBV19 and TRBJ2-4; D is undetermined. V lost 5 bases to trimming and J lost 5 bases, with 22 bases between them. Germline V CDR1 and CDR2: LNHDA, SQIVND (reference sequence). This CDR3 is 17 amino acids long. The CDR3 protein is CASSPTAVVADQNIQYF. The DNA of the CDR3 is TGTGCCAGTAGTCCCACCGCCGTCGTCGCAGACCAAAACATTCAGTACTTC.

The chain joins TRBV5-8 to TRBJ1-4; possible D gene TRBD1, 5 bases. CDR3 length equals 15 residues. Germline V CDR1 and CDR2: SGHTS, YDEGEE. V was cut by 1 base and J by 4 bases, with 11 bases left in between. The CDR3 spells CASSLTDSLNEKLFF. CDR3 bases: TGTGCCAGCAGCTTGACCGACAGTCTTAATGAAAAACTGTTTTTT.

This chain uses TRBV6-5 with TRBJ2-1; possible D gene TRBD1, 6 bases. CDR1 MNHEY and CDR2 SVGAGI come from the germline V gene. V gave up 4 bases and J gave up 2 bases, with 12 bases separating them. This CDR3 contains 15 residues. The chain's CDR3 is CASSSSHRAYNEQFF. The CDR3 DNA follows: TGTGCCAGCAGTTCCTCCCACAGGGCCTACAATGAGCAGTTCTTC.

V usage is TRBV5-4 and J usage is TRBJ2-3, with 14 bases matching TRBD2. V gave up 4 bases and J gave up 0 bases; unmatched junction bases: 7. CDR1 is SGHNT, CDR2 YYREEE, per germline (reference sequence). The CDR3 is 18 residues long. CDR3 sequence (DNA): TGTGCCAGCAGCATGCCGGGACTAGCGGGAGTTAGCACAGATACGCAGTATTTT. It is translated as CASSMPGLAGVSTDTQYF.

This clone appeared a single time. CDR3 nucleotides: TGTGCCAGCAGTGAAATAGCGGGAGGGCCTTGGGATACGCAGTATTTT. This sequence encodes CASSEIAGGPWDTQYF. The chain joins TRBV2 to TRBJ2-3; 11 positions agree with TRBD2. This CDR3 region has 16 residues. Losses at the gene ends were 2 bases for V and 6 bases for J; bases not matched to a gene: 7. CDR1 SNHLY and CDR2 FYNNEI come from the germline V gene.

The J gene is TRBJ1-6, the V gene TRBV5-5, with 7 bases lining up with TRBD1. J was trimmed by 3 bases and V by 5 bases; bases with no gene match: 8. CDR3 length: 16 residues. From germline, CDR1 is SGHKS and CDR2 YYEKEE (reference sequence). Written as DNA, the CDR3 is TGTGCCAGCAGTTTTGCCGGGACAGTCTATAATTCACCCCTCCACTTT. It is translated as CASSFAGTVYNSPLHF. Variable domain in full (rest from reference TRBV5-5 and TRBJ1-6): DAGVTQSPTHLIKTRGQQVTLRCSPISGHKSVSWYQQVLGQGPQFIFQYYEKEERGRGNFPDRFSARQFPNYSSELNVNALLLGDSALYLCASSFAGTVYNSPLHFGNGTRLTVT.

The V call is TRBV11-2, the J call TRBJ2-1; 9 bases fit TRBD2. The CDR3 covers 14 residues. V lost 7 bases, J lost 5 bases, and 6 bases stayed unmatched. CDR1 and CDR2 from the germline V gene are SGHAT and FQNNGV. In DNA form, the CDR3 reads TGTGCCAGCATCCCGGGACTAGCTAACAATGAGCAGTTCTTC. Translation: CASIPGLANNEQFF.